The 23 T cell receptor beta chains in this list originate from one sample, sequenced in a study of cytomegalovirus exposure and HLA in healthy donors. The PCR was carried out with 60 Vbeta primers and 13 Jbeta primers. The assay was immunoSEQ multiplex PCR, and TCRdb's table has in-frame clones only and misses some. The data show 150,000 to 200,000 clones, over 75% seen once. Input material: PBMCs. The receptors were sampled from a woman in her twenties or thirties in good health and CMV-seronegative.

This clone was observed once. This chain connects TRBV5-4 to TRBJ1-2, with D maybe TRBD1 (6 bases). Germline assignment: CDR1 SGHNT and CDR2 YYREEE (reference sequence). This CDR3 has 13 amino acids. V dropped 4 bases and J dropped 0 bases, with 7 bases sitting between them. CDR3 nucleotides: TGTGCCAGCAGCGGACAGCCTAACTATGGCTACACCTTC. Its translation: CASSGQPNYGYTF.

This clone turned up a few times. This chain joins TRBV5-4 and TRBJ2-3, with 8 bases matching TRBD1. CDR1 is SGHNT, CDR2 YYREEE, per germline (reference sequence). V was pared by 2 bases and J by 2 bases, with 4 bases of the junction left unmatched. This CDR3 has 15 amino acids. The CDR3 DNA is TGTGCCAGCAGCTTAGACAGGGGATTCACAGATACGCAGTATTTT. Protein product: CASSLDRGFTDTQYF. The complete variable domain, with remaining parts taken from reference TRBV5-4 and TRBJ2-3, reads ETGVTQSPTHLIKTRGQQVTLRCSSQSGHNTVSWYQQALGQGPQFIFQYYREEENGRGNFPPRFSGLQFPNYSSELNVNALELDDSALYLCASSLDRGFTDTQYFGPGTRLTVL.

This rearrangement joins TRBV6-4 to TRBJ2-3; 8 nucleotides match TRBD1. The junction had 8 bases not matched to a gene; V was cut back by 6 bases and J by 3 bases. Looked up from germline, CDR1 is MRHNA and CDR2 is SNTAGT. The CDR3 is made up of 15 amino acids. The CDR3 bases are TGTGCCAGCAGCCCAGGGGGCGGGTCAACAGATACGCAGTATTTT. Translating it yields CASSPGGGSTDTQYF.

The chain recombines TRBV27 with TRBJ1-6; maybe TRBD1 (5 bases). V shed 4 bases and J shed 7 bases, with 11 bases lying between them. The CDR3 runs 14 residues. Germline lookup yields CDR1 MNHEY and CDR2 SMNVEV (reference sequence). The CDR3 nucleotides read TGTGCCAGCAGTTGGCGGGGCGAAAATTCACCCCTCCACTTT. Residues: CASSWRGENSPLHF.

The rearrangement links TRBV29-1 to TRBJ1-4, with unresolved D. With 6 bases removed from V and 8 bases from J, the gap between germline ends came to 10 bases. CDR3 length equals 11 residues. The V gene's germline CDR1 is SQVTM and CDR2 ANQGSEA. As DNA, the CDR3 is TGCAGCGTATTCGGGGAGGAAAAACTGTTTTTT. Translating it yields CSVFGEEKLFF.

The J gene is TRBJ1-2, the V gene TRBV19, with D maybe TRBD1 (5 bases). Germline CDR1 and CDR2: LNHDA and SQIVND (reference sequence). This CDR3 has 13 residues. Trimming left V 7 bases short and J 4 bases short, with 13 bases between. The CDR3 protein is CASTRDSAYGYTF. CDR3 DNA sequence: TGTGCCAGTACCCGCGACAGTGCCTATGGCTACACCTTC.

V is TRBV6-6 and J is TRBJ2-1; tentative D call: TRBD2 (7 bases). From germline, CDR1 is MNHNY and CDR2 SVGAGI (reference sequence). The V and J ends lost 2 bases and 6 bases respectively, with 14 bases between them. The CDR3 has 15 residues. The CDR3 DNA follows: TGTGCCAGCAGTTACCCGGGGGGCGTGGTCAATGAGCAGTTCTTC. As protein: CASSYPGGVVNEQFF.

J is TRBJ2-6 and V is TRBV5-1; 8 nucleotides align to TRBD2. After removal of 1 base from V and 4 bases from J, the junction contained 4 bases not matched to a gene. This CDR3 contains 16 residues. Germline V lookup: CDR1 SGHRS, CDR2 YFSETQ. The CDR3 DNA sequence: TGCGCCAGCAGCTTGTACGGGGGGGCGGGGGCCAACGTCCTGACTTTC. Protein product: CASSLYGGAGANVLTF.

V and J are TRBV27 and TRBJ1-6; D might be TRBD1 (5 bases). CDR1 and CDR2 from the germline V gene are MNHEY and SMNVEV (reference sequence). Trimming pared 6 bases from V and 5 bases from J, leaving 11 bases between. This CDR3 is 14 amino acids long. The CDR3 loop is CASSPWGDNSPLHF. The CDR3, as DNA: TGTGCCAGCAGCCCATGGGGGGATAATTCACCCCTCCACTTT.

The CDR3 spells CAMAGTGTDTQYF. CDR3 bases: TGTGCCATGGCCGGGACAGGCACAGATACGCAGTATTTT. J is TRBJ2-3 and V is TRBV7-9; 7 nucleotides align to TRBD1. CDR3 length equals 13 residues. Germline V CDR1 and CDR2: SEHNR, FQNEAQ (reference sequence). V lost 10 bases, J lost 1 base, and 5 bases stayed unmatched.

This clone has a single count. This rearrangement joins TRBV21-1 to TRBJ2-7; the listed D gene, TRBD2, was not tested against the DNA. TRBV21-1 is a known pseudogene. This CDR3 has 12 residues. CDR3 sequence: CASRTEQFEQYF. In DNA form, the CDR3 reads TGTGCCAGCAGAACGGAGCAGTTTGAGCAGTACTTC.

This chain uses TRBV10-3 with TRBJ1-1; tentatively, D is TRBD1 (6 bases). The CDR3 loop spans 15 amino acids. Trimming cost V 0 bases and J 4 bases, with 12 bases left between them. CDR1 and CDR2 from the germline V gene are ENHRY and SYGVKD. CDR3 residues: CAISESSRGSTEAFF. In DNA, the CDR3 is TGTGCCATCAGTGAGTCTTCGAGGGGGAGCACTGAAGCTTTCTTT.

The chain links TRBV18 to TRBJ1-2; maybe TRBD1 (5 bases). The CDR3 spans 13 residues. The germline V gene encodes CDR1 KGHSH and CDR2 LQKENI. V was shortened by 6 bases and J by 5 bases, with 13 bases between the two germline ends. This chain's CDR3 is CASSLDGGYGYTF. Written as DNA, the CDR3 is TGTGCCAGCTCGTTAGACGGGGGATATGGCTACACCTTC.

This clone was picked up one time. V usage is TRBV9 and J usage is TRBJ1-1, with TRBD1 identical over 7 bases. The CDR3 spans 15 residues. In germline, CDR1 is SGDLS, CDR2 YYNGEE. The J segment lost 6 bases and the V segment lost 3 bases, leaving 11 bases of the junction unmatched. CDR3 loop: CASSARQGLRAEAFF. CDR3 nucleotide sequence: TGTGCCAGCAGCGCCCGACAGGGTTTACGGGCTGAAGCTTTCTTT.

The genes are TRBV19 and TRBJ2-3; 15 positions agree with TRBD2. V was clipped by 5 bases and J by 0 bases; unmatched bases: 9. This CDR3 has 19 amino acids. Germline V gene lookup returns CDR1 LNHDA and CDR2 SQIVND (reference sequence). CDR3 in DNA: TGTGCCAGTAGTTCTCACGGGACTAGCGGGGGGAAGAGCACAGATACGCAGTATTTT. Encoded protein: CASSSHGTSGGKSTDTQYF.

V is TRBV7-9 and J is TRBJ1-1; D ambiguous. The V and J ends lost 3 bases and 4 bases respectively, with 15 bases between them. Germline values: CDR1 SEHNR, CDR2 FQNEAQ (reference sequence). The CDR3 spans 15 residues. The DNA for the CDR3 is TGTGCCAGCAGCTTTGGTGAGGGCTCGGTCACTGAAGCTTTCTTT. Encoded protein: CASSFGEGSVTEAFF. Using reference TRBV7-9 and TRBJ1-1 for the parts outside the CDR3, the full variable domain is DTGVSQNPRHKITKRGQNVTFRCDPISEHNRLYWYRQTLGQGPEFLTYFQNEAQLEKSRLLSDRFSAERPKGSFSTLEIQRTEQGDSAMYLCASSFGEGSVTEAFFGQGTRLTVV.

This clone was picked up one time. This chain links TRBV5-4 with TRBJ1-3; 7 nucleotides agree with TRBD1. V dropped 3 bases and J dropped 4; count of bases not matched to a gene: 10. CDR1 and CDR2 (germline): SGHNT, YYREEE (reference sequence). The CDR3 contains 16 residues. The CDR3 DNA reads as TGTGCCAGCAGCTCGTTCGACAGGGTAGGAGGAAACACCATATATTTT. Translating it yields CASSSFDRVGGNTIYF.

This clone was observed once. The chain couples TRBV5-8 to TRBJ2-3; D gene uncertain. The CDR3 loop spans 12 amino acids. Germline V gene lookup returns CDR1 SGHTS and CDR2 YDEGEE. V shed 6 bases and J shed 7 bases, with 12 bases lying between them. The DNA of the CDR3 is TGTGCCAGCACCCCGCCGAGAAATACGCAGTATTTT. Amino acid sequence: CASTPPRNTQYF.

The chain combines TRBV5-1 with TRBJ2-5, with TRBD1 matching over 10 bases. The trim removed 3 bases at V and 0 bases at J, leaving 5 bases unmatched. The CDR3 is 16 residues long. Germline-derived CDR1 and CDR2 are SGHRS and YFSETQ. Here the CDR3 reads CASSYGQGVYQETQYF. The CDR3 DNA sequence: TGCGCCAGCAGCTACGGACAGGGGGTGTACCAAGAGACCCAGTACTTC.

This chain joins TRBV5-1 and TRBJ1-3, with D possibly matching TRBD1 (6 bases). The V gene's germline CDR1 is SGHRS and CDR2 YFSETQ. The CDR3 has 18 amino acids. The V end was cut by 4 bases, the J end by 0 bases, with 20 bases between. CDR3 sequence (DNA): TGCGCCAGCAGCCAGGGGCGATTGGCAGCAACCTCTGGAAACACCATATATTTT. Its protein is CASSQGRLAATSGNTIYF.

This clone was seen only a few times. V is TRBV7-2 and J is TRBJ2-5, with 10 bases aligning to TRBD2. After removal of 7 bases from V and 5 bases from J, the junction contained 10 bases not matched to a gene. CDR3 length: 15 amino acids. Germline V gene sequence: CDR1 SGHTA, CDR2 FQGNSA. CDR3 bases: TGTGCCAGCACTCCATGGGCTAGCGGGGGCGAGACCCAGTACTTC. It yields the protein CASTPWASGGETQYF.

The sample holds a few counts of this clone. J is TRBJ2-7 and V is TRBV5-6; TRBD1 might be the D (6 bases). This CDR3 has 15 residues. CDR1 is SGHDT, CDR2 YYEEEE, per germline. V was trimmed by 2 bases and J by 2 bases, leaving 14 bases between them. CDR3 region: CASSFPDRLTYEQYF. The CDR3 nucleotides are TGTGCCAGCAGCTTTCCCGACAGGCTCACCTACGAGCAGTACTTC.

In nucleotides, the CDR3 is TGCGCCAGCAGCCAAGACGGGACTAGCATGGATACGCAGTATTTT. It codes for CASSQDGTSMDTQYF. This rearrangement joins TRBV4-1 to TRBJ2-3; 9 bases are shared with TRBD2. The length of the CDR3 is 15 residues. The germline gives CDR1 MGHRA, CDR2 YSYEKL. V lost 0 bases to trimming and J lost 6 bases; unmatched junction nucleotides: 4.